These T cell receptor beta chains were read from a single sample in a study of cytomegalovirus exposure and HLA in healthy donors. Using immunoSEQ multiplex PCR, the repertoire was profiled, and TCRdb retains in-frame clones only, with some absent. The profile shows some 140,000 clones, 65% to 80% of them singletons. Sequenced material: PBMCs. These receptors came from a man younger than 35 in good health and CMV-seronegative. Both conserved end residues are part of each CDR3. Fields, in order: D gene, clone size, J gene, V gene, CDR3 DNA, CDR3 protein. The D gene is left open where the match is weak. Clone sizes are given selectively: once, few, many, or a class where the clone is expanded.

>-|-|TRBJ1-5|TRBV28
TGTGCCAGAGCAGGTGGTCAGCCCCAGCATTTT
CARAGGQPQHF
>TRBD1|-|TRBJ1-3|TRBV7-2
TGTGCCAGCAGCTGGACAGGGGCTGGAAACACCATATATTTT
CASSWTGAGNTIYF
>-|-|TRBJ1-2|TRBV4-2
TGTGCCAGCAGCCATGACCTAACAGGGATTACTTATGGCTACACCTTC
CASSHDLTGITYGYTF
>TRBD1|once|TRBJ1-2|TRBV28
TGTGCCAGCAGTTACCGACAGGGCCGCAGACGATCCTATGGCTACACCTTC
CASSYRQGRRRSYGYTF
>TRBD1|-|TRBJ2-3|TRBV5-1
TGCGCCAGCAGCTTCGGGACAGGGATCACAGATACGCAGTATTTT
CASSFGTGITDTQYF
>TRBD1|-|TRBJ1-2|TRBV19
TGTGCCAGTAGTACCGGACAGGGAGCGAGGGGCTACACCTTC
CASSTGQGARGYTF
>-|-|TRBJ2-1|TRBV2
TGTGCCAGCAGTGAAACAGCCTACAATGAGCAGTTCTTC
CASSETAYNEQFF
>-|-|TRBJ1-2|TRBV12-2
TGTGCAAGTCGCTTCCTTTTCCGGGACAGGGCACCCTTATCCGATGGCTACACCTTC
CASRFLFRDRAPLSDGYTF
>-|-|TRBJ1-1|TRBV5-1
TGCGCCAGCAGCTTGACGCCCAGGGACACTGAAGCTTTCTTT
CASSLTPRDTEAFF
>TRBD1|few|TRBJ2-3|TRBV10-3
TGTGCCATCAGTCCGACAGGGCAGCGTCAGTATTTT
CAISPTGQRQYF
>-|-|TRBJ2-1|TRBV28
TGTGCCAGCGCAGGCTATGAGCAGTTCTTC
CASAGYEQFF
>-|-|TRBJ2-5|TRBV30
TGTGCCCAGGGTGGGGGGGCCGGGCAAGAGACCCAGTACTTC
CAQGGGAGQETQYF
>-|-|TRBJ2-5|TRBV27
TGTGCCAGCAGTTACACCATGTACCAAGAGACCCAGTACTTC
CASSYTMYQETQYF
>-|-|TRBJ1-4|TRBV2
TGTGCCGGCGGGGGTGGCGTTCTTTCCGAAAAACTGTTTTTT
CAGGGGVLSEKLFF
>TRBD2|-|TRBJ2-5|TRBV5-5
TGTGCCAGCAGATTCACGGGGGGGAAAGAGACCCAGTACTTC
CASRFTGGKETQYF
>-|-|TRBJ1-2|TRBV29-1
TGCAGCGTTGAAGGGCGGGGGCGAAACTATGGCTACACCTTC
CSVEGRGRNYGYTF
>TRBD1|-|TRBJ1-1|TRBV6-5
TGTGCCAGCAGGGGGACAGGGGACCCGAACACTGAAGCTTTCTTT
CASRGTGDPNTEAFF
>-|-|TRBJ1-6|TRBV2
TGTGCCAGCGTCATAATCGGTCCAAAACATTCACCCCTCCACTTT
CASVIIGPKHSPLHF
>TRBD1|-|TRBJ2-3|TRBV6-5
TGTGCCAGCAGCTCCCGGACAGGAGGCACAGATACGCAGTATTTT
CASSSRTGGTDTQYF
>-|-|TRBJ1-2|TRBV9
TGTGCCAGCAGCCAGGATGTTCCAGGGGGCTACACCTTC
CASSQDVPGGYTF
>TRBD1|-|TRBJ1-2|TRBV18
TGTGCCAGCTCATCCCTGACAGGGGAGGGCTACACCTTC
CASSSLTGEGYTF
>TRBD1|-|TRBJ1-1|TRBV5-1
TGCGCCAGCAGCCTCGACAGGGTGAACACTGAAGCTTTCTTT
CASSLDRVNTEAFF
>TRBD1|-|TRBJ2-7|TRBV6-4
TGTGCCAGCAGTGCTGGGACAGGCTACGAGCAGTACTTC
CASSAGTGYEQYF
>-|-|TRBJ2-1|TRBV29-1
TGCAGCGTAACCGGTGAGACAGCACTCTACAATGAGCAGTTCTTC
CSVTGETALYNEQFF
>TRBD1|-|TRBJ1-1|TRBV2
TGTGCCAGCACGTTAGGGGGCGACACTGAAGCTTTCTTT
CASTLGGDTEAFF
>-|-|TRBJ2-1|TRBV27
TGTGCCAGCAGTTTACCCGGGGGGCCCGAGCAGTTCTTC
CASSLPGGPEQFF
>TRBD1|-|TRBJ1-5|TRBV6-6
TGTGCCAGCAGCCTTAGACAGGGGGAGAATCAGCCCCAGCATTTT
CASSLRQGENQPQHF
>TRBD1|-|TRBJ2-3|TRBV7-9
TGTGCCAGCAGCTTAGTAGGGACAGGGAATCGAGATACGCAGTATTTT
CASSLVGTGNRDTQYF
>-|-|TRBJ1-5|TRBV30
TGTGCCTGGAGACAGGGCAACCAGCCCCAGCATTTT
CAWRQGNQPQHF
>TRBD2|-|TRBJ2-3|TRBV7-2
TGTGCCAGCAGCGTCGTAGCGGGGGGGCCGGGGAACACAGATACGCAGTATTTT
CASSVVAGGPGNTDTQYF
>-|-|TRBJ2-5|TRBV6-6
TGTGCCAGCAGTTACGAAGGGGAAGAGACCCAGTACTTC
CASSYEGEETQYF
>-|-|TRBJ1-3|TRBV6-1
TGTGCCAGCAGGGACTTCGGTCTACCCGGAAACACCATATATTTT
CASRDFGLPGNTIYF
>TRBD1|-|TRBJ1-1|TRBV4-1
TGCGCCAGCAGCCAAGATAACCCGACAGGGAACCCTGAAGCTTTCTTT
CASSQDNPTGNPEAFF
>-|-|TRBJ2-2|TRBV2
TGTGCCAGCAGTACCCGCGGAGGACTGCAAACCGGGGAGCTGTTTTTT
CASSTRGGLQTGELFF
>-|-|TRBJ1-1|TRBV5-1
TGCGCCAGCAGCTTGTCACAGATGAACACTGAAGCTTTCTTT
CASSLSQMNTEAFF
>-|few|TRBJ2-6|TRBV10-1
TGCGCCAGCAGTGAGTCGAGTTTGACTGGGGCCAACGTCCTGACTTTC
CASSESSLTGANVLTF
>TRBD1|-|TRBJ1-1|TRBV7-2
TGTGCCAGCAGCGCCTTACCAGGGGGCACTGAAGCTTTCTTT
CASSALPGGTEAFF
>TRBD1|few|TRBJ1-6|TRBV6-5
TGTGCCACCCAGAGGGACAGGGCCAATTCACCCCTCCACTTT
CATQRDRANSPLHF
>-|-|TRBJ2-7|TRBV6-4
TGTGCCCGACGAGGTCCAGGGGCGAGGGACGAGCAGTACTTC
CARRGPGARDEQYF
>-|-|TRBJ1-1|TRBV18
TGTGCCAGCTCACCTCGGAACACTGAAGCTTTCTTT
CASSPRNTEAFF
>-|-|TRBJ1-2|TRBV4-1
TGCGCCAGCAGCCAAGACCAGGGGAACTATGGCTACACCTTC
CASSQDQGNYGYTF
>-|once|TRBJ2-3|TRBV4-2
TGTGCCAGCAGCCCCCTAAGAGGAGGGGGCACAGATACGCAGTATTTT
CASSPLRGGGTDTQYF
>-|-|TRBJ2-7|TRBV5-1
TGCGCCAGCAGCTTTCAGGGGACCTACGAGCAGTACTTC
CASSFQGTYEQYF
>-|-|TRBJ1-1|TRBV15
TGTGCCACCAGCAAAGAAGGAGGGCGGATCCCTGAAGCTTTCTTT
CATSKEGGRIPEAFF
>TRBD1|-|TRBJ1-2|TRBV5-1
TGCGCCAGCAGCATGGGACAGGGGGGTGATGGCTACACCTTC
CASSMGQGGDGYTF
>-|-|TRBJ1-2|TRBV19
TGTGCCAGTAGTATAGGGGCGGGAGCTAACTATGGCTACACCTTC
CASSIGAGANYGYTF
>-|-|TRBJ2-2|TRBV4-1
TGCGCCAGCAGCCAAGATCTAGCTGTTTACACCGGGGAGCTGTTTTTT
CASSQDLAVYTGELFF
>TRBD1|-|TRBJ1-4|TRBV5-8
TGTGCCAGCAGCTTCCCTCCCGACAGGGTTAGGGAAAAACTGTTTTTT
CASSFPPDRVREKLFF
>-|-|TRBJ1-3|TRBV6-6
TGTGCCAGCAGTTATTTAGTACCTTCTGGAAACACCATATATTTT
CASSYLVPSGNTIYF
>-|-|TRBJ2-2|TRBV7-6
TGTGCCAGCAGCGGGCCCCTCGGAGGGAACACCGGGGAGCTGTTTTTT
CASSGPLGGNTGELFF
>TRBD2|-|TRBJ2-7|TRBV4-2
TGTGCCAGCAGCCAAGAAGAAACTAGCGGCAGATACGAGCAGTACTTC
CASSQEETSGRYEQYF
>-|-|TRBJ2-6|TRBV30
TGTGCCTCCGGGGTTTCTGGGGCCAACGTCCTGACTTTC
CASGVSGANVLTF